The clone carrying this TCR beta chain was counted at least ten times. Its specificity is unknown. The sample comes from a study of spatial heterogeneity in lung cancer. Whole-study findings and limits: The appearance of ubiquitous expanded tumor TCRs in blood was greater at resection than follow-up.

TCRdb used MiXCR to reprocess the 5' RACE reads, holding one entry per CDR3 protein. There are tens of thousands of distinct CDR3 sequences in the sample; roughly 7.4% occur only once, and less than 45% lies in the top ten. Stated time point: blood at routine non-recurrence follow-up after resection. Material for sequencing was whole RNA from tumor, nontumor lung or frozen PBMC, left unsorted. CDR1 and CDR2 from the germline V gene are LGHDT and YNNKEL (reference sequence). V was pared by 4 bases and J by 2 bases, with 3 bases of the junction left unmatched. The CDR3 extends over 14 amino acids. The material sequenced was PBMCs, taken at follow-up. This clonotype was obtained from a female donor with early-stage non-small cell lung cancer. The rearrangement joins TRBV3-1 to TRBJ2-5; 8 bases are a match to TRBD2. The CDR3 loop is CASSRGLEQETQYF. CDR3 nucleotide sequence: TGTGCCAGCAGCCGGGGACTAGAACAAGAGACCCAGTACTTC.